This T cell receptor (beta chain) was identified in a study of radiotherapy plus CTLA-4 blockade in lung cancer. Patients with chemo-refractory metastatic non-small-cell lung cancer received focal radiation plus CTLA-4 blockade with ipilimumab. The CDR3 length is 14 residues. Between the trimmed V and J ends, which lost 5 bases and 10 bases, there was a span of 15 bases. Germline loops: CDR1 MNHEY, CDR2 SMNVEV (reference sequence). Sequenced by immunoSEQ multiplex PCR; TCRdb stores in-frame clones only, minus some. The sample consists of about 90,000 clones, approximately 82% of them appearing once. The specimen comprised peripheral blood, sampled from a patient treated with radiotherapy plus ipilimumab. The sequence was obtained from a human donor with non-small cell lung cancer that progressed on radiotherapy plus ipilimumab. The J gene is TRBJ1-6, the V gene TRBV27, with D possibly matching TRBD1 (6 bases). Here the CDR3 reads CASSTLGGGSPLHF. The CDR3 nucleotides read TGTGCCAGCAGTACATTGGGGGGGGGCTCACCCCTCCACTTT.